The 10 T cell receptor beta chains given below trace back to one sample, sequenced in a study of CD8 T cells in Susac syndrome. After extraction with the RNeasy kit, roughly 0.45 to 1 ug of the RNA was reverse transcribed using random hexamers. TCRdb re-called the immunoSEQ multiplex PCR reads with MiXCR, one entry per CDR3 protein. The data hold 150,000 or so distinct CDR3 sequences, with roughly 94% observed a single time. Sequencing was performed on CD8+ T cells from PBMCs. These receptors were collected from a human donor with multiple sclerosis.

This chain connects TRBV6-2 or TRBV6-3 to TRBJ2-1; the D gene is possibly TRBD2 (6 bases). V gave up 5 bases and J gave up 8 bases, with 10 bases separating them. The germline V gene encodes CDR1 MNHEY and CDR2 SVGEGT. The CDR3 runs to 12 residues. CDR3 region: CASSRLVDEQFF. In DNA form, the CDR3 reads TGTGCCAGCAGTCGACTAGTCGATGAGCAGTTCTTC.

The chain links TRBV29-1 to TRBJ2-7; the match to TRBD2 covers 8 bases. Germline V gene sequence: CDR1 SQVTM, CDR2 ANQGSEA. The CDR3 sequence is 13 residues long. Unmatched junction bases numbered 1, after V lost 3 bases and J lost 0 bases. The CDR3 coding sequence is TGCAGCGTTGAGCGGGGGGACTCCTACGAGCAGTACTTC. Amino acids: CSVERGDSYEQYF.

The chain employs TRBV20-1 and TRBJ1-1; no firm D call. V lost 5 bases, J lost 9 bases, and 19 bases lay in between. This CDR3 region has 13 residues. The germline V gene encodes CDR1 DFQATT and CDR2 SNEGSKA (reference sequence). In DNA form, the CDR3 reads TGCAGTGCTCGAGCCCTCGGTAGGGATAAAGCTTTCTTT. It specifies CSARALGRDKAFF.

V is TRBV20-1 and J is TRBJ1-1; possible D gene TRBD1, 5 bases. With 3 bases removed from V and 5 bases from J, the gap between germline ends came to 13 bases. Germline CDR1 DFQATT, CDR2 SNEGSKA (reference sequence). The CDR3 extends over 13 amino acids. The CDR3 region has the DNA TGCAGTGCTAGTGGAGGGGCGCGGACTGAAGCTTTCTTT. Translated, it gives CSASGGARTEAFF.

The chain carries TRBV4-1 and TRBJ2-5; D remains ambiguous. Per the germline V gene, CDR1 is MGHRA and CDR2 is YSYEKL. The CDR3 is 14 amino acids. The V end lost 5 bases, the J end lost 3 bases, and 13 bases lay between the germline ends. CDR3 nucleotide sequence: TGCGCCAGCAGCGAAGGGCCGGGCAAAGAGACCCAGTACTTC. Its translation is CASSEGPGKETQYF.

This rearrangement joins TRBV11-2 to TRBJ2-7; unclear D gene. V was trimmed by 4 bases and J by 2 bases, leaving 9 bases between them. This CDR3 contains 13 residues. Germline V CDR1 and CDR2: SGHAT, FQNNGV. The CDR3 reads CASSSRRTYEQYF. In DNA form, the CDR3 reads TGTGCCAGCAGCTCCAGGCGCACCTACGAGCAGTACTTC.

The V and J genes are TRBV9 and TRBJ2-3, with a tentative D call TRBD2 (7 bases). With 4 bases removed from V and 6 bases from J, the gap between germline ends came to 21 bases. The CDR3 runs 16 residues. Germline V CDR1 and CDR2: SGDLS, YYNGEE. The CDR3 coding sequence is TGTGCCAGCAGCCCCCAGTCCGGGGGGCCGGTCGATACGCAGTATTTT. This translates into CASSPQSGGPVDTQYF.

This sequence joins TRBV9 and TRBJ1-1; 7 bases match TRBD1. V lost 3 bases and J lost 3; bases outside the gene matches: 5. CDR1 and CDR2 (germline): SGDLS, YYNGEE. The CDR3 totals 14 residues. CDR3 residues: CASSAQGRDTEAFF. The DNA of the CDR3 is TGTGCCAGCAGCGCACAGGGGAGGGACACTGAAGCTTTCTTT.

The chain uses TRBV7-9 and TRBJ2-7; D ambiguous. The germline V gene has CDR1 SEHNR and CDR2 FQNEAQ (reference sequence). The CDR3 totals 14 residues. V was clipped by 5 bases and J by 3 bases, with 14 bases between them. CDR3 coding DNA: TGTGCCAGCAGCCTCCCGAATAGGGACTACGAGCAGTACTTC. Translated, it gives CASSLPNRDYEQYF.

This clonotype showed up just once. The chain is built from TRBV9 and TRBJ2-2, with TRBD1 as a possible D gene (6 bases). The CDR3 length is 12 residues. V lost 7 bases, J lost 5 bases, and 9 bases lay in between. CDR1 and CDR2 (germline): SGDLS, YYNGEE. This CDR3 reads CASGTGTGELFF. The CDR3 DNA reads TGTGCCAGCGGAACAGGGACCGGGGAGCTGTTTTTT.